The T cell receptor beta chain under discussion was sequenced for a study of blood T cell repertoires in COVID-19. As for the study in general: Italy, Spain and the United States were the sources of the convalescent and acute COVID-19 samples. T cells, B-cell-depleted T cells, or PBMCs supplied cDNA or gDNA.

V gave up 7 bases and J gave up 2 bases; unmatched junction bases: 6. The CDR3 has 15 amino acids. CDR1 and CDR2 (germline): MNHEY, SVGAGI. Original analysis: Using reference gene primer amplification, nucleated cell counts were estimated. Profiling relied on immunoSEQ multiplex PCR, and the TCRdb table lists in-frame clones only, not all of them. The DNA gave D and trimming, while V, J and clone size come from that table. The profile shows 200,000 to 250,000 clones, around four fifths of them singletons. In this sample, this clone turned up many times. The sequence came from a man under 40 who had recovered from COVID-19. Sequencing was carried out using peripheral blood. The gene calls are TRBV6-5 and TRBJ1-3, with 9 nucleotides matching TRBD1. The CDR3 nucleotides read TGTGCCAGCACCTGGACAGGGGACACTGGAAACACCATATATTTT. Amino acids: CASTWTGDTGNTIYF.